This T cell receptor (beta chain) is drawn from a study of blood T cell repertoires in COVID-19. The method was immunoSEQ multiplex PCR; TCRdb's version includes in-frame clones alone and lacks a portion of them. The sample comprises around 150,000 clones, over 75% of which are singletons, and approximately 6.6% rests with the top ten. Per germline, CDR1 MNHEY and CDR2 SVGAGI. CDR3 length: 15 residues. Trimming left V 6 bases short and J 3 bases short, with 17 bases between. Sequencing was carried out using PBMCs or T cells enriched from blood (not recorded which). The sequence came from a woman aged 50 to 60 who had recovered from COVID-19. V and J are TRBV6-5 and TRBJ1-1, with D tentatively TRBD1 (6 bases). This chain's CDR3 is CASRGYRQEDTEAFF. DNA of the CDR3: TGTGCCAGCAGAGGTTATCGACAGGAAGACACTGAAGCTTTCTTT.